Listed here are 31 T cell receptor beta chains from one sample, sequenced in a study of cytomegalovirus exposure and HLA in healthy donors. PCR primers comprised 60 Vbeta and 13 Jbeta primers. Sequencing was performed with immunoSEQ multiplex PCR; in TCRdb, only in-frame clones are kept and a portion is missing. Altogether approximately 110,000 clones are present, more than 65% being singletons, with the ten largest covering around 3.9%. Sequencing was performed on PBMCs. All receptors derive from a human donor in good health.

V and J are TRBV5-1 and TRBJ2-7; a possible D gene is TRBD1 (6 bases). Trimming cost V 4 bases and J 7 bases, with 24 bases left between them. The length of the CDR3 is 16 residues. From germline, CDR1 is SGHRS and CDR2 YFSETQ. CDR3 amino acids: CASSLHTNTGTEEQYF. Written as DNA, the CDR3 is TGCGCCAGCAGCCTACACACAAACACAGGGACCGAAGAGCAGTACTTC.

The chain links TRBV20-1 to TRBJ2-7; D is undetermined. Trimming cost V 3 bases and J 3 bases, with 6 bases left between them. CDR1 DFQATT and CDR2 SNEGSKA come from the germline V gene (reference sequence). The CDR3 loop spans 11 amino acids. The DNA for the CDR3 is TGCAGTGCTAGGAGTGGCTACGAGCAGTACTTC. Encoded protein: CSARSGYEQYF.

The V call is TRBV13, the J call TRBJ1-1; no definite D call. CDR3 length: 11 residues. Trimming cost V 4 bases and J 10 bases, with 10 bases left between them. Germline V gene sequence: CDR1 PRHDT, CDR2 FYEKMQ (reference sequence). In nucleotides, the CDR3 is TGTGCCAGCAGCTGGGAGGATGCAGCTTTCTTT. Amino acid sequence: CASSWEDAAFF.

V usage is TRBV7-9 and J usage is TRBJ1-3, with D uncertain. The germline V gene has CDR1 SEHNR and CDR2 FQNEAQ (reference sequence). The CDR3 has 13 amino acids. Trimming took 11 bases from V and 2 from J, leaving 13 bases between them. CDR3: CAGLPSAGNTIYF. The CDR3 nucleotides read TGTGCCGGCCTTCCAAGTGCTGGAAACACCATATATTTT.

The rearrangement uses TRBV5-5 and TRBJ2-7, with TRBD2 matching 10 bases. V lost 4 bases and J lost 3; bases outside the gene matches: 7. Looked up from germline, CDR1 is SGHKS and CDR2 is YYEKEE (reference sequence). The CDR3 loop spans 15 amino acids. The CDR3 DNA reads TGTGCCAGCAGCCACGGACTAGCGGTAGACTACGAGCAGTACTTC. Protein sequence: CASSHGLAVDYEQYF.

The V and J genes are TRBV20-1 and TRBJ2-5; D possibly corresponds to TRBD2 (5 bases). This CDR3 comprises 10 residues. Germline CDR1 DFQATT, CDR2 SNEGSKA (reference sequence). The ends were cut back, 0 bases at V and 13 bases at J, with 9 bases in the middle. CDR3 loop: CSARDKDLYF. Here the CDR3 DNA reads TGCAGTGCTAGAGATAAGGACTTGTACTTC.

The J gene is TRBJ2-7, the V gene TRBV21-1; TRBD1, the D gene given by the table, was not confirmed from the DNA. TRBV21-1 is deemed a pseudogene. The CDR3 contains 16 residues. The CDR3 region has the DNA TGTGCCAGCAGCAAAAGGGGTGGCAATACCTCCTACGAGCAGTACTTC. Protein: CASSKRGGNTSYEQYF.

The gene calls are TRBV9 and TRBJ2-5, with TRBD1 identical over 10 bases. TRBJ2-7 explains the end of the DNA better; the J call may be wrong. Germline V gene data show CDR1 as SGDLS and CDR2 as YYNGEE. The CDR3 has 14 residues. The CDR3 nucleotides are TGTGCCAGCAGCGTACGGGACAGGGGCGACGAGCAGTACTTC. It translates to CASSVRDRGDEQYF.

This chain links TRBV6-5 with TRBJ1-6; D ambiguous. The V end was cut by 2 bases, the J end by 7 bases, with 6 bases between. The CDR3 runs 13 residues. The germline V gene has CDR1 MNHEY and CDR2 SVGAGI. CDR3 bases: TGTGCCAGCAGTTACCAGCGGAATTCACCCCTCCACTTT. This sequence encodes CASSYQRNSPLHF.

The V gene is TRBV29-1, the J gene TRBJ2-7, with 9 bases that match TRBD2. V was clipped by 2 bases and J by 0 bases; unmatched bases: 5. Per germline, CDR1 SQVTM and CDR2 ANQGSEA. This CDR3 has 15 residues. DNA of the CDR3: TGCAGCGTTGAACTAACTAGCGGGCACTCCTACGAGCAGTACTTC. It yields the protein CSVELTSGHSYEQYF.

The genes are TRBV7-9 and TRBJ2-7; 15 nucleotides match TRBD2. The CDR3 loop spans 18 amino acids. Losses at the gene ends were 0 bases for V and 2 bases for J; bases not matched to a gene: 5. Germline CDR1 is SEHNR and CDR2 is FQNEAQ (reference sequence). Here the CDR3 reads CASSLAGTSGRTAYEQYF. The CDR3 DNA reads as TGTGCCAGCAGCTTAGCGGGGACTAGCGGGAGGACCGCCTACGAGCAGTACTTC.

V usage is TRBV6-6 and J usage is TRBJ2-7; unclear D gene. V lost 6 bases to trimming and J lost 0 bases, with 15 bases between them. Per the germline V gene, CDR1 is MNHNY and CDR2 is SVGAGI (reference sequence). This CDR3 comprises 15 residues. CDR3 in DNA: TGTGCCAGCAGAAACGGCGGATGGCACTCCTACGAGCAGTACTTC. Its translation: CASRNGGWHSYEQYF.

The chain carries TRBV18 and TRBJ2-5, with 7 positions matching TRBD2. The J segment lost 1 base and the V segment lost 8 bases, leaving 10 bases of the junction unmatched. Looked up from germline, CDR1 is KGHSH and CDR2 is LQKENI. The CDR3 sequence is 15 residues long. Here the CDR3 reads CASGTRAGVQETQYF. The CDR3 DNA reads as TGTGCCAGCGGGACCAGGGCGGGAGTCCAAGAGACCCAGTACTTC.

In this sample, this clone turned up a few times. This chain connects TRBV21-1 to TRBJ2-5; the table's D call, TRBD2, was not checked against the DNA. TRBV21-1 is flagged as a pseudogene. The CDR3 is 14 residues long. The CDR3: CASSKEGLLGEQYF. The CDR3 nucleotides read TGTGCCAGCAGCAAAGAAGGTCTCCTTGGAGAGCAGTACTTC.

This chain links TRBV5-4 with TRBJ2-5, with 10 positions matching TRBD1. CDR1 is SGHNT and CDR2 is YYREEE in the germline V gene (reference sequence). The ends lost 3 bases at V and 5 bases at J; junction bases unmatched: 7. This CDR3 has 15 amino acids. The chain's CDR3 is CASSYDRGQAETQYF. The CDR3 DNA reads as TGTGCCAGCAGCTACGACAGGGGGCAGGCGGAGACCCAGTACTTC.

This clone was detected only a few times. V usage is TRBV2 and J usage is TRBJ1-5; the match to TRBD1 covers 9 bases. The germline CDR1 and CDR2 sequences are SNHLY and FYNNEI. The CDR3 spans 15 residues. Unmatched junction bases numbered 5, after V lost 7 bases and J lost 1 base. The CDR3 DNA follows: TGTGCCAGCATCGATGGGACAGGGAGCAATCAGCCCCAGCATTTT. Encoded protein: CASIDGTGSNQPQHF. Based on the CDR3 plus reference TRBV2 and TRBJ1-5, the full variable domain is EPEVTQTPSHQVTQMGQEVILRCVPISNHLYFYWYRQILGQKVEFLVSFYNNEISEKSEIFDDQFSVERPDGSNFTLKIRSTKLEDSAMYFCASIDGTGSNQPQHFGDGTRLSIL.

The chain couples TRBV9 to TRBJ2-3; 9 bases align to TRBD2. The CDR3 runs 18 residues. Germline V gene sequence: CDR1 SGDLS, CDR2 YYNGEE. J lost 1 base, V lost 2 bases, and 11 bases had no gene match. CDR3 bases: TGTGCCAGCAGCGTTGAGGGTCCCCTAGCGGGACGCACAGATACGCAGTATTTT. Translating gives CASSVEGPLAGRTDTQYF. Using reference TRBV9 and TRBJ2-3 for the parts outside the CDR3, the full variable domain is DSGVTQTPKHLITATGQRVTLRCSPRSGDLSVYWYQQSLDQGLQFLIQYYNGEERAKGNILERFSAQQFPDLHSELNLSSLELGDSALYFCASSVEGPLAGRTDTQYFGPGTRLTVL.

This chain uses TRBV11-2 with TRBJ1-3, with D hard to call. V was cut by 1 base and J by 4 bases, with 8 bases left in between. Germline CDR1 reads SGHAT; CDR2 reads FQNNGV. CDR3 size: 14 residues. CDR3 sequence reads: CASSLVAGGNTIYF. The CDR3 bases are TGTGCCAGCAGCTTAGTAGCGGGGGGAAACACCATATATTTT.

J is TRBJ2-7 and V is TRBV19, with a weak D call TRBD1 (5 bases). CDR3 length: 14 amino acids. V dropped 3 bases and J dropped 3 bases, with 12 bases sitting between them. Germline V gives CDR1 LNHDA, CDR2 SQIVND (reference sequence). CDR3 coding DNA: TGTGCCAGTAGTATCGGCAGGGTTGGCTACGAGCAGTACTTC. This codes for CASSIGRVGYEQYF.

For this clone: An end of the junction does not agree with germline; a read error may underlie this. V gene TRBV5-1 combines with J gene TRBJ2-5, with 8 positions matching TRBD1. This CDR3 comprises 16 residues. CDR1 and CDR2 (germline): SGHRS, YFSETQ. This chain's CDR3 is CASTLGGQGASETQYF. For the CDR3, the DNA is TGCGCCAGCACCTTGGGAGGCCAGGGGGCTTCAGAGACCCAGTACTTC.

This clone turned up a few times. The chain combines TRBV5-1 with TRBJ2-6, with 8 bases identical to TRBD1. Germline trimming cut 0 bases from V and 0 bases from J; bases unmatched to any gene: 2. The CDR3 sequence is 17 residues long. Per the germline V gene, CDR1 is SGHRS and CDR2 is YFSETQ. CDR3: CASSLGQGSSGANVLTF. The DNA for the CDR3 is TGCGCCAGCAGCTTGGGACAGGGGAGCTCTGGGGCCAACGTCCTGACTTTC.

Only a few counts were recorded for this clone. The V gene is TRBV11-3, the J gene TRBJ2-1, with D maybe TRBD2 (5 bases). Germline V lookup: CDR1 SGHNT, CDR2 YENEEA. The CDR3 runs 17 residues. V was clipped by 0 bases and J by 0 bases, with 12 bases between them. The DNA of the CDR3 is TGTGCCAGCAGCTTAGACGAGGGCCGAAGCTCCTACAATGAGCAGTTCTTC. As protein: CASSLDEGRSSYNEQFF.

The rearrangement joins TRBV28 to TRBJ2-5; D is perhaps TRBD1 (5 bases). The CDR3 is 14 residues long. V lost 3 bases, J lost 3 bases, and 11 bases lay in between. The V gene's germline CDR1 is MDHEN and CDR2 SYDVKM. CDR3 sequence (DNA): TGTGCCAGCAGTTTCGGCCAGGGTAAAGAGACCCAGTACTTC. Its protein product is CASSFGQGKETQYF.

V gene TRBV28 combines with J gene TRBJ2-7; 10 bases are a match to TRBD1. Trimming removed 7 bases from V and 1 base from J; junction bases left unmatched: 4. The CDR3 length is 14 residues. Per the germline V gene, CDR1 is MDHEN and CDR2 is SYDVKM. DNA for the CDR3: TGTGCCAGCACCATGGGACAGGGGTCCTACGAGCAGTACTTC. This sequence encodes CASTMGQGSYEQYF.

The chain carries TRBV27 and TRBJ1-2; 8 bases line up with TRBD1. Germline-derived CDR1 and CDR2 are MNHEY and SMNVEV (reference sequence). The junction had 8 bases not matched to a gene; V was cut back by 9 bases and J by 8 bases. CDR3 length: 12 amino acids. CDR3 bases: TGTGCCAGTCGACAGGGGATAGGGGGCTACACCTTC. It yields the protein CASRQGIGGYTF.

This clone was found once. The chain carries TRBV6-6 and TRBJ2-5; 10 bases map to TRBD2. This CDR3 contains 14 residues. Germline trimming cut 4 bases from V and 4 bases from J; bases unmatched to any gene: 3. Germline V lookup: CDR1 MNHNY, CDR2 SVGAGI (reference sequence). Written as DNA, the CDR3 is TGTGCCAGCAGTTTTCGGACTAGCGGAGAGACCCAGTACTTC. This translates into CASSFRTSGETQYF.

The J gene is TRBJ2-3, the V gene TRBV18; TRBD1 might be the D (5 bases). Trimming cost V 0 bases and J 1 base, with 11 bases left between them. Germline V CDR1 and CDR2: KGHSH, LQKENI. This CDR3 has 16 amino acids. CDR3 loop: CASSPPLGRGTDTQYF. Here the CDR3 DNA reads TGTGCCAGCTCACCACCTCTCGGCAGGGGCACAGATACGCAGTATTTT.

The gene calls are TRBV7-2 and TRBJ2-7; no clear D. V lost 3 bases and J lost 3, with 9 bases in between. Germline values: CDR1 SGHTA, CDR2 FQGNSA. The CDR3 runs to 13 residues. CDR3 region: CASSFLRSYEQYF. The CDR3 region has the DNA TGTGCCAGCAGCTTTTTAAGGAGCTACGAGCAGTACTTC.

This clone occurred a few times. The chain uses TRBV29-1 and TRBJ2-7, with 11 bases lining up with TRBD1. The CDR3 consists of 16 residues. Germline lookup yields CDR1 SQVTM and CDR2 ANQGSEA. The ends lost 0 bases at V and 2 bases at J; junction bases unmatched: 6. CDR3 amino acids: CSVEEVGQGAPYEQYF. As DNA, the CDR3 is TGCAGCGTTGAAGAAGTAGGACAGGGGGCCCCCTACGAGCAGTACTTC.

The genes are TRBV28 and TRBJ1-2; 9 bases match TRBD1. There are 15 residues in the CDR3. CDR1 is MDHEN, CDR2 SYDVKM, per germline. With 4 bases clipped from V and 4 bases from J, the junction kept 7 bases outside the gene matches. This CDR3 reads CASSSDRGGVYGYTF. CDR3 DNA sequence: TGTGCCAGCAGTTCGGACAGGGGAGGGGTCTATGGCTACACCTTC.

The chain links TRBV10-3 to TRBJ2-2, with 9 bases matching TRBD1. Germline V gene lookup returns CDR1 ENHRY and CDR2 SYGVKD. This CDR3 region has 15 residues. J lost 4 bases, V lost 2 bases, and 2 bases had no gene match. This CDR3 reads CAISEGQGSTGELFF. The CDR3 region has the DNA TGTGCCATCAGTGAGGGACAGGGGAGCACCGGGGAGCTGTTTTTT.